Described below is a single T cell receptor (beta chain) sequence and its context. TCRdb re-called the RT-PCR reads through MiXCR, storing one row per CDR3 protein. Altogether 610,000 or so distinct CDR3 sequences are present, 12% to 15% being singletons, with the ten largest covering around 10%. These data come from a study of response to subunit inactivated influenza vaccine. CDR3 length: 13 amino acids. Germline loops: CDR1 SGDLS, CDR2 YYNGEE. V gave up 3 bases and J gave up 2 bases, with 7 bases separating them. The TCR was taken from a man between 45 and 60 years old who received an inactivated influenza vaccine. This material consisted of PBMCs from blood, taken 11 to 12 days after vaccination. V is TRBV9 and J is TRBJ2-3; the D is unclear. CDR3 nucleotide sequence: TGTGCCAGCAGCGCGAGCCACACAGATACGCAGTATTTT. It specifies CASSASHTDTQYF.